The clone carrying this TCR beta chain has a single count. Its antigen is undetermined. This sample is part of a study of cytomegalovirus exposure and HLA in healthy donors. Study at large: Unique TCRs from HLA-typed donors, around 93 million of them, were held in an early data release.

Study-wide points: Follow-up analysis found HLA locus-dependent TCR association rates, highest for DRB1 and lowest for HLA-C. A later analysis showed HLA-associated TCR beta chains outstripping equally common others in clonal expansion. Indistinguishable V segments such as TRBV6-2 and TRBV6-3 were excluded.

With 60 Vbeta and 13 Jbeta primers, the PCR was carried out. The assay was immunoSEQ multiplex PCR, and TCRdb's table has in-frame clones only and misses some. The sample yields approximately 110,000 clones, roughly 80% seen once. V lost 8 bases and J lost 0, with 13 bases in between. The CDR3 spans 14 residues. Germline CDR1 reads SGHRS; CDR2 reads YFSETQ. The chain recombines TRBV5-1 with TRBJ2-3, with D perhaps matching TRBD2 (5 bases). The sequence derives from a young man in good health and CMV-seropositive. The sample was PBMCs. In DNA, the CDR3 is TGCGCCAGTGCCGCAACTAGAAGCACAGATACGCAGTATTTT. Translation gives CASAATRSTDTQYF.